The clone carrying this T cell receptor beta chain was counted only a few times. This CDR3 region has 12 residues. The germline V gene encodes CDR1 LNHDA and CDR2 SQIVND (reference sequence). V was pared by 4 bases and J by 4 bases, with 7 bases between. These data are taken from a study of OX40 agonist ivuxolimab in advanced cancers. The assay was immunoSEQ multiplex PCR, and TCRdb's table has in-frame clones only and misses some. Among about 70,000 clones listed, about 85% were seen once. The chain links TRBV19 to TRBJ1-2, with D perhaps matching TRBD1 (5 bases). The sequencing here drew on CD4+ or CD8+ T cells sorted from blood, taken in a trial of the OX40 agonist ivuxolimab. This clonotype was obtained from an adult with an advanced solid tumor such as melanoma, head and neck, liver or kidney cancer. As DNA, the CDR3 is TGTGCCAGTAGTACAACAGGCTATGGCTACACCTTC. Protein: CASSTTGYGYTF. Full variable domain (remainder filled in from reference TRBV19 and TRBJ1-2): DGGITQSPKYLFRKEGQNVTLSCEQNLNHDAMYWYRQDPGQGLRLIYYSQIVNDFQKGDIAEGYSVSREKKESFPLTVTSAQKNPTAFYLCASSTTGYGYTFGSGTRLTVV.